Each of the 27 T cell receptor beta chains below was sequenced from the same sample in a study of Graves' ophthalmopathy and Graves' hyperthyroidism. Beta-chain TCR CDR3 regions were amplified from RNA transcripts. RT-PCR was first run with HTBI primers, then multiplex PCR in a second round. TCRdb passed the multiplex PCR reads through MiXCR, listing each CDR3 protein once. The sample shows a few hundred thousand distinct CDR3 sequences, under 45% of them seen only once. The sample was peripheral blood or thyroid tissue (not recorded which). The source is an adult man with Graves' hyperthyroidism.

A single count supports this clonotype. One base away lies a much larger clone, so this may be a sequencing read error. V gene TRBV3-1 combines with J gene TRBJ2-7; 9 positions match TRBD2. The J segment lost 3 bases and the V segment lost 3 bases, leaving 3 bases of the junction unmatched. The CDR3 loop spans 14 amino acids. Germline V gene data show CDR1 as LGHDT and CDR2 as YNNKEL (reference sequence). CDR3 loop: CASSHRTSDYEQYF. DNA for the CDR3: TGTGCCAGCAGCCACCGGACTAGCGACTACGAGCAGTACTTC.

This sequence joins TRBV7-9 and TRBJ1-3; the D is unclear. This CDR3 contains 14 residues. V was cut by 6 bases and J by 2 bases, with 11 bases left in between. Per the germline V gene, CDR1 is SEHNR and CDR2 is FQNEAQ (reference sequence). The chain's CDR3 is CASSLLRPGNTIYF. In DNA, the CDR3 is TGTGCCAGCAGTTTACTTAGGCCTGGAAACACCATATATTTT. The whole variable domain, remainder taken from reference TRBV7-9 and TRBJ1-3, is DTGVSQNPRHKITKRGQNVTFRCDPISEHNRLYWYRQTLGQGPEFLTYFQNEAQLEKSRLLSDRFSAERPKGSFSTLEIQRTEQGDSAMYLCASSLLRPGNTIYFGEGSWLTVV.

This clonotype showed up many times. CDR3 region: CASSPTGGAYEQYF. CDR3 bases: TGTGCCAGCAGTCCGACCGGGGGTGCCTACGAGCAGTACTTC. The chain links TRBV12-3 or TRBV12-4 to TRBJ2-7, with D possibly TRBD2 on 6 matching bases. The ends were cut back, 5 bases at V and 2 bases at J, with 13 bases in the middle. The CDR3 spans 14 residues.

In this sample, this clonotype turned up many times. The chain combines TRBV5-4 with TRBJ1-2, with a possible D match to TRBD1 (6 bases). V was clipped by 0 bases and J by 3 bases, with 15 bases between them. Germline CDR1 is SGHNT and CDR2 is YYREEE (reference sequence). This CDR3 is 16 amino acids long. CDR3 sequence: CASSLAWSTGDYGYTF. CDR3 nucleotides: TGTGCCAGCAGCTTGGCCTGGTCGACAGGAGACTATGGCTACACCTTC. The entire variable domain, with the rest obtained from reference TRBV5-4 and TRBJ1-2, is as follows: ETGVTQSPTHLIKTRGQQVTLRCSSQSGHNTVSWYQQALGQGPQFIFQYYREEENGRGNFPPRFSGLQFPNYSSELNVNALELDDSALYLCASSLAWSTGDYGYTFGSGTRLTVV.

Ten or more counts support this clonotype. The chain has TRBV29-1 and TRBJ2-7; TRBD1 is a possible D gene (6 bases). The V end was cut by 2 bases, the J end by 3 bases, with 11 bases between. This CDR3 is built from 13 residues. CDR1 is SQVTM and CDR2 is ANQGSEA in the germline V gene. CDR3 loop: CSVEPDSHYEQYF. The CDR3 bases are TGCAGCGTTGAACCGGACAGTCACTACGAGCAGTACTTC.

This sequence joins TRBV27 and TRBJ2-7, with TRBD2 identical over 11 bases. CDR1 is MNHEY, CDR2 SMNVEV, per germline (reference sequence). This CDR3 region has 16 residues. V dropped 2 bases and J dropped 2; count of bases not matched to a gene: 5. CDR3 amino acids: CASSLRTSGFPYEQYF. The DNA for the CDR3 is TGTGCCAGCAGTTTACGGACTAGCGGGTTCCCCTACGAGCAGTACTTC.

The chain links TRBV10-3 to TRBJ1-1; 9 positions agree with TRBD1. The CDR3 runs to 16 residues. The V gene end was trimmed by 10 bases and the J gene end by 6 bases; junction bases not matched to a gene: 18. Germline CDR1 ENHRY, CDR2 SYGVKD. CDR3 DNA sequence: TGTGCCAGCACTTGGGACAGGGATGTGATAGTGCCTGAAGCTTTCTTT. Translated: CASTWDRDVIVPEAFF.

This clonotype was seen more than once but under ten times. The chain employs TRBV7-9 and TRBJ1-4, with 10 bases that match TRBD1. The V gene's germline CDR1 is SEHNR and CDR2 FQNEAQ (reference sequence). V dropped 5 bases and J dropped 7; count of bases not matched to a gene: 10. This CDR3 has 16 residues. This CDR3 reads CASSHLDRGKGEKLFF. In DNA, the CDR3 is TGTGCCAGCAGCCATCTGGACAGGGGGAAGGGTGAAAAACTGTTTTTT.

This clonotype was recorded a few times. The V gene is TRBV30, the J gene TRBJ1-6, with TRBD1 matching over 7 bases. This CDR3 is 14 amino acids long. The V gene end was trimmed by 1 base and the J gene end by 9 bases; junction bases not matched to a gene: 6. Looked up from germline, CDR1 is GTSNPN and CDR2 is SVGIG (reference sequence). This CDR3 reads CAWSDQQGRSPLHF. CDR3 coding DNA: TGTGCCTGGAGTGACCAACAGGGGCGTTCACCCCTCCACTTT.

This clonotype has at least ten counts. The chain combines TRBV7-2 with TRBJ1-2, with D uncertain. The CDR3 sequence is 13 residues long. V was shortened by 1 base and J by 6 bases, with 9 bases between the two germline ends. From germline, CDR1 is SGHTA and CDR2 FQGNSA. The CDR3 region has the DNA TGTGCCAGCAGCTTAGGTTACAGAGATGGCTACACCTTC. Its protein product is CASSLGYRDGYTF. Full variable domain (rest looked up from reference TRBV7-2 and TRBJ1-2): GAGVSQSPSNKVTEKGKDVELRCDPISGHTALYWYRQSLGQGLEFLIYFQGNSAPDKSGLPSDRFSAERTGGSVSTLTIQRTQQEDSAVYLCASSLGYRDGYTFGSGTRLTVV.

This clonotype was counted a single time. A single base separates this from a much larger clone, so it may be a read error. V usage is TRBV6-1 and J usage is TRBJ2-7; TRBD1 matches at 9 bases. The germline CDR1 and CDR2 sequences are MNHNS and SASEGT. The CDR3 contains 15 residues. Losses at the gene ends were 5 bases for V and 6 bases for J; bases not matched to a gene: 11. The DNA for the CDR3 is TGTGCCAGCAGTTACCGTCGGGACAGGGTTTCCGAGCAGTACTTC. Its protein is CASSYRRDRVSEQYF.

This clonotype was seen a few times. The gene calls are TRBV28 and TRBJ1-4; 7 nucleotides line up with TRBD1. This CDR3 region has 13 residues. CDR1 is MDHEN, CDR2 SYDVKM, per germline. J lost 7 bases, V lost 7 bases, and 6 bases had no gene match. This CDR3 is CASKGAAVEKLFF. CDR3 bases: TGTGCCAGCAAGGGGGCTGCGGTTGAAAAACTGTTTTTT. Full variable domain (rest looked up from reference TRBV28 and TRBJ1-4): DVKVTQSSRYLVKRTGEKVFLECVQDMDHENMFWYRQDPGLGLRLIYFSYDVKMKEKGDIPEGYSVSREKKERFSLILESASTNQTSMYLCASKGAAVEKLFFGSGTQLSVL.

V is TRBV11-2 and J is TRBJ1-1; D not resolved. V gave up 5 bases and J gave up 0 bases, with 13 bases separating them. The CDR3 extends over 15 amino acids. Germline V gives CDR1 SGHAT, CDR2 FQNNGV. The CDR3 bases are TGTGCCAGCAGCCTCCGACCCAGAGTGAACACTGAAGCTTTCTTT. It yields the protein CASSLRPRVNTEAFF.

This clonotype has more than one count but fewer than ten. The chain employs TRBV20-1 and TRBJ1-4, with D possibly being TRBD1 (6 bases). Germline-derived CDR1 and CDR2 are DFQATT and SNEGSKA (reference sequence). The V end lost 4 bases, the J end lost 3 bases, and 18 bases lay between the germline ends. The CDR3 consists of 16 residues. Here the CDR3 reads CSATSPQGTANEKLFF. Here the CDR3 DNA reads TGCAGTGCTACCTCCCCCCAGGGGACGGCTAATGAAAAACTGTTTTTT.

The chain employs TRBV2 and TRBJ2-7; 7 bases fit TRBD1. Germline CDR1 and CDR2: SNHLY and FYNNEI. The CDR3 has 14 residues. This chain's CDR3 is CARPGTDGSYEQYF. The CDR3 region has the DNA TGTGCTAGACCCGGGACAGACGGCTCCTACGAGCAGTACTTC.

This clonotype was detected many times. The chain combines TRBV5-1 with TRBJ1-2; D remains ambiguous. CDR1 SGHRS and CDR2 YFSETQ come from the germline V gene. The V gene lost 4 bases and the J gene lost 2 bases, with 9 bases spanning the gap. The CDR3 is 13 amino acids. In DNA form, the CDR3 reads TGCGCCAGCAGCCAGACGGTGAACTATGGCTACACCTTC. It yields the protein CASSQTVNYGYTF.

The chain combines TRBV6-1 with TRBJ2-7, with 8 nucleotides matching TRBD1. The CDR3 is 15 residues long. Germline values: CDR1 MNHNS, CDR2 SASEGT. Trimming took 2 bases from V and 8 from J; bases not matched to a gene: 11. In DNA, the CDR3 is TGTGCCAGCAGTGAATTCGGGACAGGAGGGTACCAGCAGTACTTC. Its translation is CASSEFGTGGYQQYF.

The rearrangement uses TRBV10-3 and TRBJ1-3, with 7 positions matching TRBD1. This CDR3 region has 17 residues. Trimming cost V 2 bases and J 7 bases; bases outside gene matches: 14. In germline, CDR1 is ENHRY, CDR2 SYGVKD. In DNA form, the CDR3 reads TGTGCCATCAGTGAGCCCCTAGCGGGACAGTCAGGGAACACCATATATTTT. Translation: CAISEPLAGQSGNTIYF.

This clonotype was counted at least ten times. The chain uses TRBV25-1 and TRBJ1-4; possibly TRBD1 for D (5 bases). The V end lost 3 bases, the J end lost 0 bases, and 11 bases lay between the germline ends. CDR3 length equals 16 residues. Looked up from germline, CDR1 is MGHDK and CDR2 is SYGVNS. The CDR3 reads CASSDAQGSTNEKLFF. The CDR3 DNA sequence: TGTGCCAGCAGTGACGCCCAGGGTTCAACTAATGAAAAACTGTTTTTT.

The chain carries TRBV11-2 and TRBJ1-6, with D unclear. The CDR3 is 18 residues long. With 5 bases removed from V and 9 bases from J, the gap between germline ends came to 26 bases. CDR1 and CDR2 (germline): SGHAT, FQNNGV. The CDR3 region has the DNA TGTGCCAGCAGCAAAGATTTGGGATTGTCTAGGCGGGGTTCACCCCTCCACTTT. Protein product: CASSKDLGLSRRGSPLHF.

This clonotype was seen repeatedly, ten times or more. The chain employs TRBV13 and TRBJ1-1; D not resolved. The germline V gene encodes CDR1 PRHDT and CDR2 FYEKMQ (reference sequence). The CDR3 is made up of 12 amino acids. With 6 bases removed from V and 1 base from J, the gap between germline ends came to 6 bases. The CDR3 protein is CASRRRNTEAFF. The CDR3 DNA reads as TGTGCCAGCAGGCGGAGGAACACTGAAGCTTTCTTT.

The table lists this clonotype with a few counts. The chain carries TRBV7-8 and TRBJ2-7; tentatively, D is TRBD2 (6 bases). Judging by the DNA end, TRBJ2-1 fits better; the J call may be wrong. The CDR3 length is 12 residues. The germline gives CDR1 SGHVS, CDR2 FQNEAQ. CDR3: CASSRGYNEQFF. DNA of the CDR3: TGTGCCAGCAGCCGGGGGTACAATGAGCAGTTCTTC.

The chain carries TRBV7-9 and TRBJ1-5; perhaps TRBD1 as D (6 bases). CDR1 and CDR2 from the germline V gene are SEHNR and FQNEAQ (reference sequence). This CDR3 region has 14 residues. Trimming shortened V by 5 bases and J by 4 bases, and 12 bases separated the two germline ends. The CDR3 is CASSARTANQPQHF. The CDR3 DNA reads as TGTGCCAGCAGCGCGAGGACAGCGAATCAGCCCCAGCATTTT.

This clonotype has more than one count but fewer than ten. This chain joins TRBV7-3 and TRBJ2-3; TRBD1 or TRBD2 may be the D gene (5 bases each). CDR3 length: 14 residues. The germline V and J ends were trimmed by 2 bases and 4 bases, with 10 bases remaining between them. Germline CDR1 is SGHTA and CDR2 is FQGTGA. This chain's CDR3 is CASSLLGTADTQYF. As DNA, the CDR3 is TGTGCCAGCAGCTTACTAGGGACGGCAGATACGCAGTATTTT.

About this clonotype itself: A read error is likely, as this CDR3 ends without the conserved phenylalanine or tryptophan. The DNA is left out, because the CDR3 cannot be placed on it with certainty; the CDR3 is given as TCRdb lists it. The CDR3 sequence is CASSEQGGL. This chain uses TRBV9 with TRBJ2-2; the DNA was not used to check the table's D call, TRBD1. The CDR3 has 9 amino acids, counting both end residues. Germline CDR1 SGDLS, CDR2 YYNGEE.

The chain is built from TRBV6-5 and TRBJ2-2, with D uncertain. This CDR3 is 13 amino acids long. Trimming pared 6 bases from V and 7 bases from J, leaving 12 bases between. Germline CDR1 is MNHEY and CDR2 is SVGAGI. The CDR3 DNA sequence: TGTGCCAGCAGCTATGTGATAAGCGGGGAGCTGTTTTTT. Amino acid sequence: CASSYVISGELFF.

This clonotype was observed a handful of times. As DNA, the CDR3 is TGTGCCAGCAGCTCCACTCTCGCAGATACGCAGTATTTT. Protein: CASSSTLADTQYF. This chain uses TRBV11-2 with TRBJ2-3, with D hard to call. The germline V gene encodes CDR1 SGHAT and CDR2 FQNNGV. This CDR3 spans 13 amino acids. V was shortened by 4 bases and J by 4 bases, with 9 bases between the two germline ends.